This is a list of T cell receptor beta chains from one sample in a study of tumor-infiltrating lymphocytes in primary liver carcinoma. TCRdb re-analysed the multiplex PCR reads in MiXCR, keeping a single row per CDR3 protein. The sample consists of about 120,000 distinct CDR3 sequences, under 70% of them appearing once. The sample was tumor-adjacent normal liver tissue. These receptors came from a woman between 55 and 75 years old with primary liver carcinoma and hepatitis B virus infection. Both conserved end residues are part of each CDR3. The D gene is left open where the match is weak. Part of the rows lack a size; the others show once, few, many or a class for expanded clones.

abundance	len	v_gene	d_gene	j_gene	CDR3aa	CDR3nt
NA	14	TRBV6-1	NA	TRBJ2-3	CASGKGRGTHTQYF	TGTGCCAGCGGCAAGGGCCGGGGCACACATACGCAGTATTTT
NA	16	TRBV12-5	TRBD2	TRBJ2-3	CANDSGRTSAADTQYF	TGTGCTAATGACTCTGGGAGGACTAGCGCCGCGGATACGCAGTATTTT
few	12	TRBV11-2	NA	TRBJ2-1	CASSPPDDELFF	TGTGCCAGCAGCCCCCCAGACGATGAGCTGTTCTTC
NA	15	TRBV12-3/TRBV12-4	TRBD1	TRBJ2-3	CASSSTGSKDRPQYF	TGTGCCAGCAGTTCGACAGGGTCCAAAGATCGGCCCCAGTATTTT
few	14	TRBV29-1	NA	TRBJ1-5	CSVCVGTENQPQHF	TGCAGCGTTTGTGTGGGGACTGAGAATCAACCCCAGCATTTT
few	18	TRBV5-1	TRBD1	TRBJ2-3	CASSLGLRTGTSTDTQYF	TGCGCCAGCAGCTTGGGACTTCGGACAGGGACTAGCACAGATACGCAGTATTTT
NA	15	TRBV4-2	TRBD2	TRBJ2-7	CATSPTVRELHEQYF	TGTGCCACCAGCCCCACGGTGCGGGAGCTTCACGAGCAGTACTTC
many	16	TRBV6-2/TRBV6-3	NA	TRBJ2-6	CASSYLGDSGANVLTF	TGTGCCAGCAGTTACCTCGGGGACTCTGGGGCCAACGTCCTGACTTTC
NA	15	TRBV5-4	TRBD1	TRBJ2-2	CASSSDRGYNGELFF	TGTGCCAGCAGCTCAGACAGGGGCTACAATGGGGAGCTGTTTTTT
NA	11	TRBV29-1	TRBD1	TRBJ1-2	CGTVSNYGYTF	TGCGGGACAGTGTCTAACTATGGTTACACCTTC
NA	14	TRBV28	TRBD1	TRBJ2-4	CASIRGLVKNIQYF	TGTGCCAGCATCAGGGGGCTAGTCAAAAACATTCAGTACTTC
NA	17	TRBV11-2	TRBD2	TRBJ2-1	CASSLGLAVVGYNDQFF	TGTGCCAGTAGCTTAGGACTAGCGGTAGTGGGCTACAATGACCAGTTCTTC
NA	15	TRBV12-3/TRBV12-4	NA	TRBJ2-2	CANSFHRGNTRELFF	TGTGCCAACAGTTTTCATCGGGGGAACACCAGGGAGCTGTTTTTC
NA	14	TRBV4-1	NA	TRBJ2-3	CAGSQVAGANTQYF	TGCGCCGGCAGCCAGGTGGCAGGGGCAAATACGCAGTATTTT
NA	15	TRBV11-2	NA	TRBJ1-5	CASSFGRGDNQPQHF	TGTGCCAGTAGCTTTGGACGGGGGGACAATCAGCCCCAGCATTTT
NA	15	TRBV12-5	NA	TRBJ2-3	CTSGLGLGGTDTQYF	TGTACTAGTGGTTTGGGTCTGGGGGGCACAGATACGCAGTATTTT
NA	13	TRBV20-1	NA	TRBJ2-5	CSARDAGERTQYF	TGCAGTGCTAGAGATGCAGGGGAACGGACCCAGTACTTC
NA	17	TRBV29-1	TRBD2	TRBJ2-3	CRVEGWLAGSNTDTQYF	TGCAGAGTTGAAGGTTGGCTAGCGGGAAGCAACACGGATACGCAGTATTTT
few	16	TRBV18	TRBD1	TRBJ2-3	CASSPRTGEGADTQYF	TGTGCCAGCTCACCCCGGACAGGGGAAGGGGCAGATACGCAGTATTTT
NA	14	TRBV28	NA	TRBJ1-2	CASSRPSGGHGYTF	TGTGCCAGCAGTCGGCCTTCAGGTGGCCATGGCTACACCTTC
NA	16	TRBV11-2	TRBD2	TRBJ2-2	CTNSLRLADNTGEPFF	TGTACCAACAGCTTACGACTAGCGGATAACACCGGGGAGCCGTTTTTT
NA	16	TRBV28	TRBD2	TRBJ2-1	CASSPLAGSSYNEQFF	TGTGCCAGCAGTCCCCTAGCGGGGAGCTCCTACAATGAGCAGTTCTTC
NA	13	TRBV12-3/TRBV12-4	NA	TRBJ2-7	CASTRDISWGQYF	TGTGCCAGCACCCGGGACATCTCATGGGGGCAGTACTTC
many	12	TRBV12-3/TRBV12-4	NA	TRBJ1-2	CASSYGNYGYTF	TGTGCCAGCAGTTACGGGAACTATGGCTACACCTTC
NA	15	TRBV28	TRBD1	TRBJ2-4	CASSLGDSRGNTQYF	TGTGCCAGCAGTTTAGGGGACAGCAGAGGAAACACTCAGTACTTC
many	17	TRBV10-3	NA	TRBJ2-3	CAISESRLQAERDTQYF	TGTGCCATCAGTGAGTCCCGCTTGCAAGCGGAACGAGATACGCAGTATTTT